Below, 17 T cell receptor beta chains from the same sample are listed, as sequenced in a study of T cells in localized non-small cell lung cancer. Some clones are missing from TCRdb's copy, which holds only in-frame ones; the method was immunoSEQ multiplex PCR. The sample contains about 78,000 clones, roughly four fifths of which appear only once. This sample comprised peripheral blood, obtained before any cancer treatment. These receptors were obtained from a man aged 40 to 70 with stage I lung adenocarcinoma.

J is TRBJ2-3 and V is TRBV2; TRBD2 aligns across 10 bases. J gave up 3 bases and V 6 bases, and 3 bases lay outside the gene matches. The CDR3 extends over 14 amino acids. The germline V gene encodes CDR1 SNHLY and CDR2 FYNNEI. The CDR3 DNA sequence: TGTGCCAGCAGAGTAGCGGGAGGAACAGATACGCAGTATTTT. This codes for CASRVAGGTDTQYF. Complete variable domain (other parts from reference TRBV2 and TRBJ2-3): EPEVTQTPSHQVTQMGQEVILRCVPISNHLYFYWYRQILGQKVEFLVSFYNNEISEKSEIFDDQFSVERPDGSNFTLKIRSTKLEDSAMYFCASRVAGGTDTQYFGPGTRLTVL.

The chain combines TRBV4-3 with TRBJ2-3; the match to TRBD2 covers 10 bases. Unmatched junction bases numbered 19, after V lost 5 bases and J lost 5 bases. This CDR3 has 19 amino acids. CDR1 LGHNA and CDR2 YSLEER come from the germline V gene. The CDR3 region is CASSKGPMGSGGAQDTQYF. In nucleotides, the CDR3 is TGCGCCAGCAGCAAGGGGCCCATGGGAAGCGGGGGGGCCCAAGATACGCAGTATTTT.

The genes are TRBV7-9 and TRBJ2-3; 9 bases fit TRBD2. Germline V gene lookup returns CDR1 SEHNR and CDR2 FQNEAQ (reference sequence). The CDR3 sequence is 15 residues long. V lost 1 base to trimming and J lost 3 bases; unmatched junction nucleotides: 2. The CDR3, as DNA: TGTGCCAGCAGCTTAGTAGCGGGAGCTACAGATACGCAGTATTTT. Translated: CASSLVAGATDTQYF. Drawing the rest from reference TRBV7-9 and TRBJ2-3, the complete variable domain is DTGVSQNPRHKITKRGQNVTFRCDPISEHNRLYWYRQTLGQGPEFLTYFQNEAQLEKSRLLSDRFSAERPKGSFSTLEIQRTEQGDSAMYLCASSLVAGATDTQYFGPGTRLTVL.

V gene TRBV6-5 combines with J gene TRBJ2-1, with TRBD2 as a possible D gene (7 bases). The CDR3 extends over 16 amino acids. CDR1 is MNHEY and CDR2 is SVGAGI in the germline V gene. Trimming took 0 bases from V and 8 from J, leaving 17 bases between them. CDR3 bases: TGTGCCAGCAGTTACTCGGGGGGGCCAGCTGTGGATGAGCAGTTCTTC. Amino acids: CASSYSGGPAVDEQFF.

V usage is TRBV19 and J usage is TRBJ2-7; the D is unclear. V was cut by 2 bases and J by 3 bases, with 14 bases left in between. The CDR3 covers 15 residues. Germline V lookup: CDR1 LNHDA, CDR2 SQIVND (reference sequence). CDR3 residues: CASSIRYGSRYEQYF. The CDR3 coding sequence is TGTGCCAGTAGTATAAGATACGGCAGTCGCTACGAGCAGTACTTC.

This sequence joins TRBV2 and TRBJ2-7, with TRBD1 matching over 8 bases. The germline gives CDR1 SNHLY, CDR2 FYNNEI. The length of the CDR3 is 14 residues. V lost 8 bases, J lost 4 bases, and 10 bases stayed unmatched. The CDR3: CASRQGLTTYEQYF. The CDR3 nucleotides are TGTGCCAGCCGACAGGGGCTTACAACATACGAGCAGTACTTC.

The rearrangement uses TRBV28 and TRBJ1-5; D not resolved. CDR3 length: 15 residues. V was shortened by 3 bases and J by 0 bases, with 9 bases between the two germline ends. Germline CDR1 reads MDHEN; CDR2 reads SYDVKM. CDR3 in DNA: TGTGCCAGCAGTTTGGCGGGATATAGCAATCAGCCCCAGCATTTT. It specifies CASSLAGYSNQPQHF.

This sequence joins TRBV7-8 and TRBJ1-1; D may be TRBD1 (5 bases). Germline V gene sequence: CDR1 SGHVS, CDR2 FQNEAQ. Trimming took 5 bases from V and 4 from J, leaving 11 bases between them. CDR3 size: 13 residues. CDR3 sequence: CASSRDRSTEAFF. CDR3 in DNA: TGTGCCAGCAGCCGTGACAGATCCACTGAAGCTTTCTTT.

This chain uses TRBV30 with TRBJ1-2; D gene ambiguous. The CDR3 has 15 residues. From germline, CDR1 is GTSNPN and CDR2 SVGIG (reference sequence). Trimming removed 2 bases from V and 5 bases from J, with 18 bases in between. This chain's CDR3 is CAWSTIRNRQYGYTF. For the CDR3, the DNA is TGTGCCTGGAGTACCATTAGGAATAGGCAGTATGGCTACACCTTC.

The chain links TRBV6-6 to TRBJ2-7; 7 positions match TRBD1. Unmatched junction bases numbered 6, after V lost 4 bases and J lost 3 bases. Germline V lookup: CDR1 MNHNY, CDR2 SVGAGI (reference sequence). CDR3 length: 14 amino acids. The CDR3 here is CASSSPGQHYEQYF. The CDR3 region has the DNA TGTGCCAGCAGTTCGCCGGGACAGCACTACGAGCAGTACTTC.

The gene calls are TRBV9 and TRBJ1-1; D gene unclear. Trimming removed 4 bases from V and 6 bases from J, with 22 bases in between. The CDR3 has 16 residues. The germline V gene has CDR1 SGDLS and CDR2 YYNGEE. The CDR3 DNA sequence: TGTGCCAGCAGCCCCGGCCATGGAAACATGGGCGCTGAAGCTTTCTTT. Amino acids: CASSPGHGNMGAEAFF.

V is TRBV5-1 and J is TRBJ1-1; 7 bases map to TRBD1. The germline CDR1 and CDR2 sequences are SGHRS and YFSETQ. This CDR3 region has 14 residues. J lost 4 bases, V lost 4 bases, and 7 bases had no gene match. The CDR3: CASSTNRGFTEAFF. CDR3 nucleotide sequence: TGCGCCAGCAGCACCAACAGGGGCTTCACTGAAGCTTTCTTT.

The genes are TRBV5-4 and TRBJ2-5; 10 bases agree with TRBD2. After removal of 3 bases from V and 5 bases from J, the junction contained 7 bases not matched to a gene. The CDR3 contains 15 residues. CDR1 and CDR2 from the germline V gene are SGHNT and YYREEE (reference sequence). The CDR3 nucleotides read TGTGCCAGCAGCTGGGCAGCGGGGGGGCCTGAGACCCAGTACTTC. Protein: CASSWAAGGPETQYF.

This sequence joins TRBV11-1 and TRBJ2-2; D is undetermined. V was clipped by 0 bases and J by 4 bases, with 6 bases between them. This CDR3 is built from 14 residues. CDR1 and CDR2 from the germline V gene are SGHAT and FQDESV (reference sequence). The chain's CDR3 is CASSLAGSTGELFF. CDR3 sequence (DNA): TGTGCCAGCAGCTTAGCAGGCAGCACCGGGGAGCTGTTTTTT.

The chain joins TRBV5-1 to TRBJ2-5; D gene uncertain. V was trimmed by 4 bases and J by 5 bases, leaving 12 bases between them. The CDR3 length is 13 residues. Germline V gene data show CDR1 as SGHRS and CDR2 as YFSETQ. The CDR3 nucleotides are TGCGCCAGCAGCACGAGAAGAAGGGAGACCCAGTACTTC. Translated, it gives CASSTRRRETQYF.

CDR3: CASSQDRVVYEKLFF. The CDR3 region has the DNA TGTGCCAGCAGCCAAGACAGGGTGGTATATGAAAAACTGTTTTTT. The genes are TRBV2 and TRBJ1-4; 7 bases line up with TRBD1. Germline values: CDR1 SNHLY, CDR2 FYNNEI. Trimming removed 6 bases from V and 6 bases from J; junction bases left unmatched: 10. CDR3 length: 15 residues.

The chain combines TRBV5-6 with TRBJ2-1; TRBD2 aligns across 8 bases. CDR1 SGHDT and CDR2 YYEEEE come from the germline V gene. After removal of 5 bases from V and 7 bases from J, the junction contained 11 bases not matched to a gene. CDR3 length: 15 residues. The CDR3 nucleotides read TGTGCCAGCAGTGTGAGCGGGGGCCTTGAGAATGAGCAGTTCTTC. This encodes CASSVSGGLENEQFF. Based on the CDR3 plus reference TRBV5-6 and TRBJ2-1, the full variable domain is DAGVTQSPTHLIKTRGQQVTLRCSPKSGHDTVSWYQQALGQGPQFIFQYYEEEERQRGNFPDRFSGHQFPNYSSELNVNALLLGDSALYLCASSVSGGLENEQFFGPGTRLTVL.